Detailed here is one T cell receptor (beta chain). CDR3 length: 15 residues. Germline values: CDR1 MDHEN, CDR2 SYDVKM. V was pared by 3 bases and J by 2 bases, with 10 bases between. The data stem from a study of control samples from healthy donors and cancer patients. This table comes from immunoSEQ multiplex PCR, and its TCRdb copy is limited to in-frame clones, with some not included. The sample comprises about 70,000 clones, roughly 84% of which are singletons, and approximately 30% rests with the top ten. The sample was blood. This clonotype originated in a man aged 45-60 years in good health. This chain links TRBV28 with TRBJ2-2, with unresolved D. CDR3 residues: CASSFFRINTGELFF. The CDR3 nucleotides are TGTGCCAGCAGTTTTTTCCGGATTAACACCGGGGAGCTGTTTTTT.